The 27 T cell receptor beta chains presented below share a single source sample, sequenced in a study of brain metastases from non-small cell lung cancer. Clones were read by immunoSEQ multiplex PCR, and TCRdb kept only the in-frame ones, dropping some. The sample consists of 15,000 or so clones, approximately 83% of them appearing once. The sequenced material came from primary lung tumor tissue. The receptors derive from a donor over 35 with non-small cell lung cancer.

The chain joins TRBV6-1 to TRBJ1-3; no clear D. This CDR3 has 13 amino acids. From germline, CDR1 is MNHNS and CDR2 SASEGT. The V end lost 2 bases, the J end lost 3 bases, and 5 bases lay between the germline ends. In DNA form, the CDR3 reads TGTGCCAGCAGTGAAAAAGGTGGAAACACCATATATTTT. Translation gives CASSEKGGNTIYF.

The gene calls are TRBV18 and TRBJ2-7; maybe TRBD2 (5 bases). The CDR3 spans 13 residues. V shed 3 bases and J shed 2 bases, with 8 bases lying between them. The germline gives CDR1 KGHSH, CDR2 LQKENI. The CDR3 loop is CASSPPGAYEQYF. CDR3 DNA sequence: TGTGCCAGCTCACCTCCCGGGGCCTACGAGCAGTACTTC.

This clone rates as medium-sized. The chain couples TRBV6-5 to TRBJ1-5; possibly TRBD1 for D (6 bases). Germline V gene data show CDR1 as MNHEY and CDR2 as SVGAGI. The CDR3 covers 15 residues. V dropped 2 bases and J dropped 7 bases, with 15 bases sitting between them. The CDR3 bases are TGTGCCAGCAGTTACCGGGGGGCATTGGGACAGCCCCAGCATTTT. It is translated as CASSYRGALGQPQHF.

This CDR3 reads CASSLGQRSYEQYF. The CDR3 DNA follows: TGTGCCAGCAGTTTGGGACAGAGAAGCTACGAGCAGTACTTC. The V call is TRBV27, the J call TRBJ2-7; 7 nucleotides line up with TRBD1. V lost 3 bases, J lost 3 bases, and 5 bases stayed unmatched. The CDR3 loop spans 14 amino acids. The germline gives CDR1 MNHEY, CDR2 SMNVEV (reference sequence).

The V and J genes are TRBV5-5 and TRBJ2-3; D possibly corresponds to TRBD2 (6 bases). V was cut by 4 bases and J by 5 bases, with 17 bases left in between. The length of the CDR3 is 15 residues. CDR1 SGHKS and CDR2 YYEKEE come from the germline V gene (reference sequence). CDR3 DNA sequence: TGTGCCAGCAGCCCCCGGGACTCCACTCGAGATACGCAGTATTTT. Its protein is CASSPRDSTRDTQYF.

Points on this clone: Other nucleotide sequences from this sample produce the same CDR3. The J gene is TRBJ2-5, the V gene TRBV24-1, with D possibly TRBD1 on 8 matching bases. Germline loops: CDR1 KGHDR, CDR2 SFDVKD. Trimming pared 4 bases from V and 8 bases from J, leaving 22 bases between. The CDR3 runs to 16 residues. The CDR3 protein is CATSDSTGGVRETQYF. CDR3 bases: TGTGCCACCAGTGACTCTACAGGGGGGGTTCGAGAAACCCAGTACTTC.

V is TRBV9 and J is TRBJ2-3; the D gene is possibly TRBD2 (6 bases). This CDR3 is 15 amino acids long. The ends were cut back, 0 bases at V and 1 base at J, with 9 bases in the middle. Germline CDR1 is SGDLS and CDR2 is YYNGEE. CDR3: CASSVEGGGTDTQYF. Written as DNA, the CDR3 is TGTGCCAGCAGCGTAGAGGGCGGGGGCACAGATACGCAGTATTTT. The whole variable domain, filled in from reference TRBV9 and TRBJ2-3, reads DSGVTQTPKHLITATGQRVTLRCSPRSGDLSVYWYQQSLDQGLQFLIQYYNGEERAKGNILERFSAQQFPDLHSELNLSSLELGDSALYFCASSVEGGGTDTQYFGPGTRLTVL.

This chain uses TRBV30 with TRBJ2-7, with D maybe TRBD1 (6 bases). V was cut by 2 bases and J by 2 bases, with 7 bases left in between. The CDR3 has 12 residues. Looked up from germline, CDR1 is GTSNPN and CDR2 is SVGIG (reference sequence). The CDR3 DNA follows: TGTGCCTGGAGTTACAGGGCCTACGAGCAGTACGTC. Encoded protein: CAWSYRAYEQYV.

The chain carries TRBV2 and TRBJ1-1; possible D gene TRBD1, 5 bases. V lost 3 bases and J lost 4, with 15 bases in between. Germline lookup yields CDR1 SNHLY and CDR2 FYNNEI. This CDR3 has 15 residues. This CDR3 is CASSDGRGRGTEAFF. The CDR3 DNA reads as TGTGCCAGCAGTGATGGAAGGGGAAGGGGCACTGAAGCTTTCTTT.

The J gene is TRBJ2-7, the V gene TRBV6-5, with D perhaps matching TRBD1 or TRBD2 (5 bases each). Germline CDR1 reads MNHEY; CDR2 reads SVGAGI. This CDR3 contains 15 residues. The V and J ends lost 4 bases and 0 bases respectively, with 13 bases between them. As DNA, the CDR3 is TGTGCCAGCAGTTCGGGGCAGGGATACTCCTACGAGCAGTACTTC. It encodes CASSSGQGYSYEQYF.

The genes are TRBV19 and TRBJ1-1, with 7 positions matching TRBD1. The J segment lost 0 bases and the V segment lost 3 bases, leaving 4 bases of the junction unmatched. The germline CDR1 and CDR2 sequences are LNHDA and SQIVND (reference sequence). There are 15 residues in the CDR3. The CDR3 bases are TGTGCCAGTAGTATGAGGGACAGACTGAACACTGAAGCTTTCTTT. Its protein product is CASSMRDRLNTEAFF.

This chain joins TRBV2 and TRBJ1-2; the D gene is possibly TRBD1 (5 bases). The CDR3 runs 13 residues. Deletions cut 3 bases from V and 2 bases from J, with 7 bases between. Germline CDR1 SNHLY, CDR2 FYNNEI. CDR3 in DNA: TGTGCCAGCAGTGAGGCAGGGAACTATGGCTACACCTTC. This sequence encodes CASSEAGNYGYTF.

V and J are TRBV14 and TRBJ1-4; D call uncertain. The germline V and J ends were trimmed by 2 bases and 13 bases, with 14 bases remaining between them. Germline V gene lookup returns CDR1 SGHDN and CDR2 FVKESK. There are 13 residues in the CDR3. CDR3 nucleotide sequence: TGTGCCAGCAGCCAATTCGGGCTGCCGACACTGTTTTTT. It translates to CASSQFGLPTLFF.

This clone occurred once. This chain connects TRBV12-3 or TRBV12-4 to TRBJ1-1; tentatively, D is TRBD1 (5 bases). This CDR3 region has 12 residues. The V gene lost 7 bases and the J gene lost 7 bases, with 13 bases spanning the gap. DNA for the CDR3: TGTGCCAGCACTCCGACGGGGCGTGAAGCTTTCTTT. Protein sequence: CASTPTGREAFF.

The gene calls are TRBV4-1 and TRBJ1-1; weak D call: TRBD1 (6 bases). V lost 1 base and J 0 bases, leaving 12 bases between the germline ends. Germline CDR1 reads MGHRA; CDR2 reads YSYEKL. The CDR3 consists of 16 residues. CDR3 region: CASSQGVQGLNTEAFF. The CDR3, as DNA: TGCGCCAGCAGCCAAGGAGTACAGGGCCTGAACACTGAAGCTTTCTTT.

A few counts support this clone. CDR3 sequence: CASSLSGGYQTRHTDTQYF. CDR3 DNA sequence: TGCGCCAGCAGCTTAAGCGGGGGGTACCAAACCCGCCACACAGATACGCAGTATTTT. The chain employs TRBV5-1 and TRBJ2-3, with TRBD2 identical over 9 bases. With V trimmed by 2 bases and J by 2 bases, 15 bases remained unmatched. Germline CDR1 is SGHRS and CDR2 is YFSETQ. This CDR3 spans 19 amino acids.

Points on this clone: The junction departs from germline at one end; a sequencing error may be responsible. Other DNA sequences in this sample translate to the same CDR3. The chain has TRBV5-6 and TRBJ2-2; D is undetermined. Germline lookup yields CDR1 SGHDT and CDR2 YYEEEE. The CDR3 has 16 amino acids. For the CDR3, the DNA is TGTGCCAGCAGCTTGGTGGCAGGAGTGAACACTGGGGAGCTGTTTTTT. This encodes CASSLVAGVNTGELFF.

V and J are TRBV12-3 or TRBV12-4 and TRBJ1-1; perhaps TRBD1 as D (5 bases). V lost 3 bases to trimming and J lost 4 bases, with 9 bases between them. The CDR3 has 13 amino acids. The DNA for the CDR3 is TGTGCCAGCAGTTTTGTCAGGGTCACTGAAGCTTTCTTT. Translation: CASSFVRVTEAFF.

The CDR3 protein is CACGQGANSPLHF. The CDR3 bases are TGTGCCTGTGGACAGGGGGCGAATTCACCCCTCCACTTT. The chain uses TRBV30 and TRBJ1-6; 11 bases are a match to TRBD1. Per the germline V gene, CDR1 is GTSNPN and CDR2 is SVGIG (reference sequence). The V and J ends lost 6 bases and 7 bases, in that order; junction bases with no gene match: 2. CDR3 length equals 13 residues.

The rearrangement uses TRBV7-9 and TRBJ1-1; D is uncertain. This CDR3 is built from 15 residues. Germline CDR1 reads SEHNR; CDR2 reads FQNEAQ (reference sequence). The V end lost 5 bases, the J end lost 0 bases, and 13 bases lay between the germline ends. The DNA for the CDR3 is TGTGCCAGCAGCCAAAACCAGTACGTGAACACTGAAGCTTTCTTT. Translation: CASSQNQYVNTEAFF.

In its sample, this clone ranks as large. The CDR3 spells CAISDPGQSSYEQYF. The CDR3 DNA reads TGTGCCATCAGTGACCCGGGACAGTCGTCCTACGAGCAGTACTTC. The J gene is TRBJ2-7, the V gene TRBV10-3, with 7 bases that match TRBD1. The CDR3 spans 15 residues. Germline V gives CDR1 ENHRY, CDR2 SYGVKD. The V segment lost 3 bases and the J segment 1 base; nucleotides outside the gene matches: 6.

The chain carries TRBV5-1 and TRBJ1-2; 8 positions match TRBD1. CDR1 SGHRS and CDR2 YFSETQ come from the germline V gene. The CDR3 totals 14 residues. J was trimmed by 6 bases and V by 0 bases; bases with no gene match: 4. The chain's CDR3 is CASSLVGQGHGYTF. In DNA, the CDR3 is TGCGCCAGCAGCTTGGTAGGACAGGGTCATGGCTACACCTTC.

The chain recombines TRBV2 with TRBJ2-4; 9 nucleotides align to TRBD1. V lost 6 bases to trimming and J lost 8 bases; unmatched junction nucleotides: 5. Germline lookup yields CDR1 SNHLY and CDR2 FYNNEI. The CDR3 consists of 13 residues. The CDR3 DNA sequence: TGTGCCAGCAGAGCGGACAGGGGTGACATTCAGTACTTC. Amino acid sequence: CASRADRGDIQYF.

The CDR3 DNA is TGTGCCAGTAGTATTTACTATGGCTACACCTTC. This codes for CASSIYYGYTF. This chain uses TRBV19 with TRBJ1-2; D remains ambiguous. The germline CDR1 and CDR2 sequences are LNHDA and SQIVND (reference sequence). This CDR3 comprises 11 residues. V lost 3 bases and J 3 bases, leaving 2 bases between the germline ends.

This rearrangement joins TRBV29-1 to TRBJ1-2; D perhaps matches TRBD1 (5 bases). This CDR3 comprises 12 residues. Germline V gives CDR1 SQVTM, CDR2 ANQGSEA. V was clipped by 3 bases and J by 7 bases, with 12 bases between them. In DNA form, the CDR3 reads TGCAGCGTTGAGGACTCAAGGGGTGGCTACACCTTC. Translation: CSVEDSRGGYTF.

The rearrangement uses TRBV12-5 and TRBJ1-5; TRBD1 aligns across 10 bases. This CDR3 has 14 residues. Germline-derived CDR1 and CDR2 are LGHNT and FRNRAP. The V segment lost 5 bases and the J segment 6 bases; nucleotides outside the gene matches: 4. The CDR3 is CASGPGQGLQPQHF. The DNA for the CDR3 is TGTGCTAGTGGTCCGGGACAGGGGCTTCAGCCCCAGCATTTT.

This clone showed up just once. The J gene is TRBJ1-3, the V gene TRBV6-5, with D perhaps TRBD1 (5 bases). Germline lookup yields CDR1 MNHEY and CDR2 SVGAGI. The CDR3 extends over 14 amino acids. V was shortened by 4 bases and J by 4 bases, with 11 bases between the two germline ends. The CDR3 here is CASSSPDIGNTIYF. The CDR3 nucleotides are TGTGCCAGCAGTTCTCCGGACATAGGAAACACCATATATTTT.